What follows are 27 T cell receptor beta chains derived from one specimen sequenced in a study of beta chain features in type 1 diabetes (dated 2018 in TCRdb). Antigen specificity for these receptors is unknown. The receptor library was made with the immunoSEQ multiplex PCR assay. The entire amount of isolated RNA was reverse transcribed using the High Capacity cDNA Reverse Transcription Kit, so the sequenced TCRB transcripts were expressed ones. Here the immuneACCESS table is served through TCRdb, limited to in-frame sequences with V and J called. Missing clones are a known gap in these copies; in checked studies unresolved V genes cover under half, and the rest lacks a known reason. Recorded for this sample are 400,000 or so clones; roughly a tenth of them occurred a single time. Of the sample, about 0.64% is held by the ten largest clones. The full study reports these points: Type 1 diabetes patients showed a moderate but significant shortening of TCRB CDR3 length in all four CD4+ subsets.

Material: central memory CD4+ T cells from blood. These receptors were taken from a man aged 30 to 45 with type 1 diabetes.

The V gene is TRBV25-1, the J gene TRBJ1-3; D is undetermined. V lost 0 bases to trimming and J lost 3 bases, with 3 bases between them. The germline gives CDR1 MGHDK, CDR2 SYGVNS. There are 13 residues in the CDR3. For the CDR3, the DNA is TGTGCCAGCAGTGAATATCTTGGAAACACCATATATTTT. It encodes CASSEYLGNTIYF. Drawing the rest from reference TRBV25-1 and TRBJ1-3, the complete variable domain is EADIYQTPRYLVIGTGKKITLECSQTMGHDKMYWYQQDPGMELHLIHYSYGVNSTEKGDLSSESTVSRIRTEHFPLTLESARPSHTSQYLCASSEYLGNTIYFGEGSWLTVV.

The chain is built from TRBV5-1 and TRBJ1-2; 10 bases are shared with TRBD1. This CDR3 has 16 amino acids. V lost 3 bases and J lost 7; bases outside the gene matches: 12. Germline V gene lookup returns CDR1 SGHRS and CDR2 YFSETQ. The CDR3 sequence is CASSSAGTGALGGYTF. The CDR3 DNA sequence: TGCGCCAGCAGCTCCGCCGGGACAGGGGCCCTCGGTGGCTACACCTTC.

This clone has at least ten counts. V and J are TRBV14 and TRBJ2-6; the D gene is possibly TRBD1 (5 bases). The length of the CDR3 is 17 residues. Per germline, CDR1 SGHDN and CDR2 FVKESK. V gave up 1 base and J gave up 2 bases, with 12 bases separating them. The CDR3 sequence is CASSQVFRVAGANVLTF. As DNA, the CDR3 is TGTGCCAGCAGCCAAGTATTCAGGGTAGCTGGGGCCAACGTCCTGACTTTC.

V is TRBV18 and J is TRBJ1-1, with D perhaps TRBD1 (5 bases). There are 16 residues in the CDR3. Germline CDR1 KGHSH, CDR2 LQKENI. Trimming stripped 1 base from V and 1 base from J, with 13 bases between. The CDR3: CASSPRVWGPNTEAFF. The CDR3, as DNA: TGTGCCAGCTCACCACGGGTATGGGGCCCGAACACTGAAGCTTTCTTT. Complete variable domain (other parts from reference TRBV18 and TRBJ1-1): NAGVMQNPRHLVRRRGQEARLRCSPMKGHSHVYWYRQLPEEGLKFMVYLQKENIIDESGMPKERFSAEFPKEGPSILRIQQVVRGDSAAYFCASSPRVWGPNTEAFFGQGTRLTVV.

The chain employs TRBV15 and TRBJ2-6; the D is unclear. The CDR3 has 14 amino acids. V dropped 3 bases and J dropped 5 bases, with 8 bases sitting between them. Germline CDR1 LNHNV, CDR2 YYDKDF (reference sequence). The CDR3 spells CATSRGLWANVLTF. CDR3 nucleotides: TGTGCCACCAGCAGGGGTCTCTGGGCCAACGTCCTGACTTTC.

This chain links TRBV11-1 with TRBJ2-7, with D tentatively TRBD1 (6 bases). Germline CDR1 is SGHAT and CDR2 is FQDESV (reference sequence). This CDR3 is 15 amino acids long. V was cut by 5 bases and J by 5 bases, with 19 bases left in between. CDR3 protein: CASSPPGHKDDEQYF. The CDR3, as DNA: TGTGCCAGCAGCCCTCCGGGACACAAGGACGACGAGCAGTACTTC.

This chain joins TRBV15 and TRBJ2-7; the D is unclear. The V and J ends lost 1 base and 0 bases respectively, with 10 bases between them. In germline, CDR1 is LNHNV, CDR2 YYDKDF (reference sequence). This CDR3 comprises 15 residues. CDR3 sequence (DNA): TGTGCCACCAGCAGAGTGGCAGGCCTCTCCTACGAGCAGTACTTC. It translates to CATSRVAGLSYEQYF.

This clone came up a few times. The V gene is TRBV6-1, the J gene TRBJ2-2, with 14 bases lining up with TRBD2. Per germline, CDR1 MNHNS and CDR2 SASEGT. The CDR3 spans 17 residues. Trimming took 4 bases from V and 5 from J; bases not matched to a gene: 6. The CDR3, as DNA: TGTGCCAGCAGTGGACTAGCGGGAGGGCCGGGAACCGGGGAGCTGTTTTTT. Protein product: CASSGLAGGPGTGELFF.

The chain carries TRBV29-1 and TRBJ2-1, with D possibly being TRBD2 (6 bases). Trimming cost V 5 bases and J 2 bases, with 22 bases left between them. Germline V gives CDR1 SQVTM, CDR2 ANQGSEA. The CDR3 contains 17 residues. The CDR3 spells CSVRPPSSGGPYNEQFF. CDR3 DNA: TGCAGCGTTAGACCCCCAAGTTCCGGGGGACCCTACAATGAGCAGTTCTTC.

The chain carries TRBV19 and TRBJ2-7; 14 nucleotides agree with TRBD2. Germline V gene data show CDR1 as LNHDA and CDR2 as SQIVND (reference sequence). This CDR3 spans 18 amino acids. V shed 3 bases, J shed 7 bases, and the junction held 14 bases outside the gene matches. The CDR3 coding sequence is TGTGCCAGTAGTATCCGCTCCGGGACTAGCGGGAGTATGGGGGAGCAGTACTTC. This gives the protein CASSIRSGTSGSMGEQYF.

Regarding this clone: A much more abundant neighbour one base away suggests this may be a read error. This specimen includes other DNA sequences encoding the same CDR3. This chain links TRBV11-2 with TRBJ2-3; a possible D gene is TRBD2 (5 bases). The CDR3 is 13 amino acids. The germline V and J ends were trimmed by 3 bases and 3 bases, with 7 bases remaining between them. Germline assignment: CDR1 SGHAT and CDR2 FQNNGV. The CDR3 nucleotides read TGTGCCAGCAGCTTGGGGAGAACAGATACGCAGTATTTT. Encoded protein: CASSLGRTDTQYF. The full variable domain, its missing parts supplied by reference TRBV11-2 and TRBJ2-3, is EAGVAQSPRYKIIEKRQSVAFWCNPISGHATLYWYQQILGQGPKLLIQFQNNGVVDDSQLPKDRFSAERLKGVDSTLKIQPAKLEDSAVYLCASSLGRTDTQYFGPGTRLTVL.

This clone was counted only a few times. CDR3 residues: CASSQRTSGSYEQYF. For the CDR3, the DNA is TGTGCCAGCAGCCAGAGGACTAGCGGGAGCTACGAGCAGTACTTC. The chain has TRBV7-8 and TRBJ2-7; 13 bases fit TRBD2. V gave up 5 bases and J gave up 3 bases; unmatched junction bases: 4. Germline lookup yields CDR1 SGHVS and CDR2 FQNEAQ. There are 15 residues in the CDR3. The whole variable domain, remainder taken from reference TRBV7-8 and TRBJ2-7, is GAGVSQSPRYKVAKRGQDVALRCDPISGHVSLFWYQQALGQGPEFLTYFQNEAQLDKSGLPSDRFFAERPEGSVSTLKIQRTQQEDSAVYLCASSQRTSGSYEQYFGPGTRLTVT.

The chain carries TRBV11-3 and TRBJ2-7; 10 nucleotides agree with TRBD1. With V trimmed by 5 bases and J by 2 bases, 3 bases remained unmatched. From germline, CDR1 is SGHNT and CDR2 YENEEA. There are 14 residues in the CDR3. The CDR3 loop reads CASSQGQGAYEQYF. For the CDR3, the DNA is TGTGCCAGCAGCCAAGGACAGGGGGCCTACGAGCAGTACTTC.

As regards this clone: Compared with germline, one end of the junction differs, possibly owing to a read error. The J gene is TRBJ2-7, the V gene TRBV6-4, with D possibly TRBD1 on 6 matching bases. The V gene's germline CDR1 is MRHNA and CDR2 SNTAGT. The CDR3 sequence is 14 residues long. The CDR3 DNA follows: TGTGCCATCAGTGAGTCTCAGGGGCACCACGAGCAGTACTTC. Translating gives CAISESQGHHEQYF.

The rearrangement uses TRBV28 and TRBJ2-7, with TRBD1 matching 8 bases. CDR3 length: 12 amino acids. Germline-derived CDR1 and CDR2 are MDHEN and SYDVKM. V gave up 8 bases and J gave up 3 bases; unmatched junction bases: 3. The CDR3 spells CASGTGYYEQYF. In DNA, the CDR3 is TGTGCCAGCGGGACAGGTTACTACGAGCAGTACTTC.

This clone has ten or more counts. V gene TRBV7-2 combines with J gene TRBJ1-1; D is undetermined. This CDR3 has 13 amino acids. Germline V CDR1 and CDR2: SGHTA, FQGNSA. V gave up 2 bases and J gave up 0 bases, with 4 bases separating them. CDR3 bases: TGTGCCAGCAGCTTACAACTGAACACTGAAGCTTTCTTT. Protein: CASSLQLNTEAFF.

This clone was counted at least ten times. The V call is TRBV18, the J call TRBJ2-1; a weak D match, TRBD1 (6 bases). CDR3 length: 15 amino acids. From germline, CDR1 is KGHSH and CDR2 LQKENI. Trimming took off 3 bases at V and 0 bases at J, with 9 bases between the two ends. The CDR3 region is CASSPPGDSYNEQFF. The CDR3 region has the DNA TGTGCCAGCTCACCTCCAGGGGACTCCTACAATGAGCAGTTCTTC.

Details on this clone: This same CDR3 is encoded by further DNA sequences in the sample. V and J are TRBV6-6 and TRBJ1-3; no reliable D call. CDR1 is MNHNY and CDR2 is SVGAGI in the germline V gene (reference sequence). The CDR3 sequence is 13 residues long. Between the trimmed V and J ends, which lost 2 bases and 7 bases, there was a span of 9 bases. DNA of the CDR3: TGTGCCAGCAGTTACGGGTCGGGGAACACCATATATTTT. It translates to CASSYGSGNTIYF.

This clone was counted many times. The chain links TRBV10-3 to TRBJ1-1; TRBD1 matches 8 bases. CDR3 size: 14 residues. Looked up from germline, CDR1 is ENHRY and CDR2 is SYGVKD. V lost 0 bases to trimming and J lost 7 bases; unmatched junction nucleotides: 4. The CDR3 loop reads CAISESGTGFEAFF. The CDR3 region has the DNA TGTGCCATCAGTGAGTCCGGGACAGGCTTTGAAGCTTTCTTT.

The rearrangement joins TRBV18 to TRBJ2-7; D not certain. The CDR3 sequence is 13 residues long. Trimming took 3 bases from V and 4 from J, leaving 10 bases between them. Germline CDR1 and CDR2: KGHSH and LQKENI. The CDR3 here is CASSPPVGYEQYF. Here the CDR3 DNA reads TGTGCCAGCTCACCCCCCGTAGGTTACGAGCAGTACTTC.

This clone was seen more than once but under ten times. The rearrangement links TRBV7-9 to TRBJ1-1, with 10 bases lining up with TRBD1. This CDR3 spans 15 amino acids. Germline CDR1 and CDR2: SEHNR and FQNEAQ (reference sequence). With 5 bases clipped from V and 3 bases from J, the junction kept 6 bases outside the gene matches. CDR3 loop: CASSPGQGGDTEAFF. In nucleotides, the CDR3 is TGTGCCAGCAGCCCTGGACAGGGGGGGGACACTGAAGCTTTCTTT. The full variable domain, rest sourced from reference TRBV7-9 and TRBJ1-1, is DTGVSQNPRHKITKRGQNVTFRCDPISEHNRLYWYRQTLGQGPEFLTYFQNEAQLEKSRLLSDRFSAERPKGSFSTLEIQRTEQGDSAMYLCASSPGQGGDTEAFFGQGTRLTVV.

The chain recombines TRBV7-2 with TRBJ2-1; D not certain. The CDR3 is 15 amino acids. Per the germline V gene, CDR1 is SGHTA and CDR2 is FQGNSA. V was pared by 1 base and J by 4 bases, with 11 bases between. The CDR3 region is CASSLVSVGYNEQFF. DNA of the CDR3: TGTGCCAGCAGCTTAGTTTCGGTTGGATACAATGAGCAGTTCTTC.

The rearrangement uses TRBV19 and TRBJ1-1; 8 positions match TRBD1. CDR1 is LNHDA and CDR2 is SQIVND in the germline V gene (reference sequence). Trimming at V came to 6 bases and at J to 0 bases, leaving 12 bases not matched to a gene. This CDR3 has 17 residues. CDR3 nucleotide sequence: TGTGCCAGTAGGGTGGCAGGGGGCGGCGCAATGAACACTGAAGCTTTCTTT. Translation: CASRVAGGGAMNTEAFF.

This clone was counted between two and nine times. CDR3 amino acids: CASSLSTGLNEKLFF. Written as DNA, the CDR3 is TGTGCCAGCAGCTTATCGACAGGACTTAATGAAAAACTGTTTTTT. This rearrangement joins TRBV7-9 to TRBJ1-4; D perhaps matches TRBD1 (6 bases). CDR3 length: 15 residues. V shed 2 bases and J shed 4 bases, with 11 bases lying between them. CDR1 and CDR2 from the germline V gene are SEHNR and FQNEAQ (reference sequence).

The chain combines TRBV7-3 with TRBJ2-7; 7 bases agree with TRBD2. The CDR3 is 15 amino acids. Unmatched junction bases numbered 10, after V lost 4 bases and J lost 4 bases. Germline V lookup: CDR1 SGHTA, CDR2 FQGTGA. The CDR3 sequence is CASSYLAVTRYEQYF. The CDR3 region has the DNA TGTGCCAGCAGCTACCTAGCGGTAACTCGTTACGAGCAGTACTTC. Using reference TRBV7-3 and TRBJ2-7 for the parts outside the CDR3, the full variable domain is GAGVSQTPSNKVTEKGKYVELRCDPISGHTALYWYRQSLGQGPEFLIYFQGTGAADDSGLPNDRFFAVRPEGSVSTLKIQRTERGDSAVYLCASSYLAVTRYEQYFGPGTRLTVT.

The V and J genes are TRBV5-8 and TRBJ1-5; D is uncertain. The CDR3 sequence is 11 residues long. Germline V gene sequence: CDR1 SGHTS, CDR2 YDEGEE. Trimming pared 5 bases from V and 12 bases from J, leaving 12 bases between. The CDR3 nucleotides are TGTGCCAGCAGGTCAACTGGTGTCCAGCATTTT. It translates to CASRSTGVQHF.

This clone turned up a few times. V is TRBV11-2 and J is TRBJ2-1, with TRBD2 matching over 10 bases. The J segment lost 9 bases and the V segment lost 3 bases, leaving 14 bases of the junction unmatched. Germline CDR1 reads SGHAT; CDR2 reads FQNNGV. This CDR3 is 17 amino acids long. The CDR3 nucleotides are TGTGCCAGCAGCTTCCCTAGCGGGAGAACTCCACTCGGTGAGCAGTTCTTC. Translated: CASSFPSGRTPLGEQFF.